A single T cell receptor (beta chain) is shown here with its context. Its target is unknown. This specimen comes from a study of identical twins. Study results and caveats: Not following the same donors, the study drew its conclusions from cross-sectional statistical analysis. Insertions were fewer in abundant cord blood beta clonotypes, whereas memory repertoires showed none of this pattern.

MiXCR was run by TCRdb on the 5' RACE reads, yielding one entry per CDR3 protein. The profile shows 400,000 to 600,000 distinct CDR3 sequences, 20% to 25% of them singletons. In addition, the sample was reused for a study of yellow fever vaccine responses in identical twins.

Material: CD4+ T cells sorted from blood. The TCR originated in a woman under 30 in good health.

The CDR3 sequence: CASSNRLAGANEQFF. DNA of the CDR3: TGTGCCAGCAGTAACAGACTAGCGGGGGCCAATGAGCAGTTCTTC. The chain has TRBV12-3 or TRBV12-4 and TRBJ2-1, with 12 bases identical to TRBD2. V gave up 5 bases and J gave up 6 bases; unmatched junction bases: 5. The CDR3 totals 15 residues.